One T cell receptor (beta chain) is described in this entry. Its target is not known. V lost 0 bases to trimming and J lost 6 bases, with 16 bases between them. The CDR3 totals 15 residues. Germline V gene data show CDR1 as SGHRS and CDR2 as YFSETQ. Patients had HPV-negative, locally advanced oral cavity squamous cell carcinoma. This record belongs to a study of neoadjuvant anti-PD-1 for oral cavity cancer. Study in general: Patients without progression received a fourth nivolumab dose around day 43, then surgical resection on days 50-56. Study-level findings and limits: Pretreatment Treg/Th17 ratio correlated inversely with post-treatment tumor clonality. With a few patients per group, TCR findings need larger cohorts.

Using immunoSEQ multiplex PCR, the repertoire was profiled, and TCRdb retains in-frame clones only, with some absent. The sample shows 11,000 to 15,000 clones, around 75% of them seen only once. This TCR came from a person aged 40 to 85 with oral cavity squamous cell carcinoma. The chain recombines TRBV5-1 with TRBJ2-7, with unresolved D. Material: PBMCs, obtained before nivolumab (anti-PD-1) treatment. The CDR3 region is CASSLGVDRLGEQYF. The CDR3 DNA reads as TGCGCCAGCAGCTTGGGGGTAGATAGGCTGGGCGAGCAGTACTTC. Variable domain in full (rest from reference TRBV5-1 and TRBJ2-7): KAGVTQTPRYLIKTRGQQVTLSCSPISGHRSVSWYQQTPGQGLQFLFEYFSETQRNKGNFPGRFSGRQFSNSRSEMNVSTLELGDSALYLCASSLGVDRLGEQYFGPGTRLTVT.